This T cell receptor beta chain was sequenced for a study of OX40 agonist ivuxolimab in advanced cancers. Clones were sequenced by immunoSEQ multiplex PCR, and TCRdb holds only the in-frame ones, with some missing. Here the sample spans 50,000 to 55,000 clones, roughly 80% being singletons. Points on this clone: The antigen is unknown.

Study-level results: Determination of antigen specificity was not performed for the expanded peripheral T cells.

Trimming took 0 bases from V and 0 from J; bases not matched to a gene: 2. The CDR3 is made up of 17 amino acids. The germline gives CDR1 PRHDT, CDR2 FYEKMQ (reference sequence). The genes are TRBV13 and TRBJ1-5, with TRBD1 matching over 10 bases. This TCR came from an adult with an advanced solid tumor such as melanoma, head and neck, liver or kidney cancer. The sample in question was CD4+ or CD8+ T cells sorted from blood, obtained in a trial of the OX40 agonist ivuxolimab. CDR3 in DNA: TGTGCCAGCAGCTTAGGGACAGGGGGCAATAGCAATCAGCCCCAGCATTTT. Residues: CASSLGTGGNSNQPQHF.